The rows below give T cell receptor beta chains drawn from one sample of a study of PD-L1 blockade in urothelial cancer. The method was immunoSEQ multiplex PCR; TCRdb's version includes in-frame clones alone and lacks a portion of them. Of around 80,000 clones in the sample, roughly 90% were seen once. Sequences were derived from PBMCs, sampled around atezolizumab (anti-PD-L1) treatment. Receptors originate from a woman older than 75 with urothelial cancer. Each CDR3 is given with its conserved first and last residue. Fields, in order: clone size, D gene, V gene, J gene, CDR3 protein, CDR3 DNA. The D gene is left open where the match is weak. Not all rows give a size; the values are once, few, many and, for expanded clones, a class.

clone_size: NA; d_call: TRBD2; v_call: TRBV19; j_call: TRBJ2-1; cdr3_aa: CASSISGTSRDEQFF; cdr3_nt: TGTGCCAGTAGTATATCCGGGACTAGTAGGGATGAGCAGTTCTTC
clone_size: NA; d_call: TRBD2; v_call: TRBV4-1; j_call: TRBJ2-7; cdr3_aa: CASSETSGSYEQYF; cdr3_nt: TGCGCCAGCAGCGAGACTAGCGGATCCTACGAGCAGTACTTC
clone_size: NA; d_call: TRBD2; v_call: TRBV28; j_call: TRBJ2-1; cdr3_aa: CASSLWTSGRDEQFF; cdr3_nt: TGTGCCAGCAGTTTATGGACTAGCGGGAGAGATGAGCAGTTCTTC
clone_size: NA; d_call: TRBD1; v_call: TRBV7-9; j_call: TRBJ1-1; cdr3_aa: CASSLPPDRGRDTEAFF; cdr3_nt: TGTGCCAGCAGCTTACCCCCGGACAGGGGGCGAGACACTGAAGCTTTCTTT
clone_size: once; d_call: TRBD1; v_call: TRBV19; j_call: TRBJ1-5; cdr3_aa: CASTGGTGGRNQPQHF; cdr3_nt: TGTGCCAGTACCGGAGGGACAGGGGGACGCAATCAGCCCCAGCATTTT
clone_size: NA; d_call: NA; v_call: TRBV27; j_call: TRBJ2-5; cdr3_aa: CASSLILKETQYF; cdr3_nt: TGTGCCAGCAGTTTAATACTGAAGGAGACCCAGTACTTC
clone_size: NA; d_call: TRBD1; v_call: TRBV29-1; j_call: TRBJ1-2; cdr3_aa: CSLGGTGLDGYTF; cdr3_nt: TGCAGCCTCGGAGGGACAGGGCTAGACGGCTACACCTTC
clone_size: NA; d_call: NA; v_call: TRBV27; j_call: TRBJ2-7; cdr3_aa: CASGPTYEQYF; cdr3_nt: TGTGCCAGCGGGCCAACCTACGAGCAGTACTTC
clone_size: NA; d_call: TRBD2; v_call: TRBV19; j_call: TRBJ2-3; cdr3_aa: CASSPGLAGNTDTQYF; cdr3_nt: TGTGCCAGTAGTCCGGGACTAGCGGGGAACACAGATACGCAGTATTTT
clone_size: few; d_call: NA; v_call: TRBV28; j_call: TRBJ1-2; cdr3_aa: CASSPPNYGYTF; cdr3_nt: TGTGCCAGCAGTCCCCCAAACTATGGCTACACCTTC
clone_size: NA; d_call: TRBD1; v_call: TRBV7-9; j_call: TRBJ2-1; cdr3_aa: CASSISGQTYNEQFF; cdr3_nt: TGTGCCAGCAGCATATCGGGACAGACCTACAATGAGCAGTTCTTC
clone_size: NA; d_call: TRBD1; v_call: TRBV30; j_call: TRBJ1-5; cdr3_aa: CAWNDRDDQPQHF; cdr3_nt: TGTGCCTGGAATGACAGGGATGATCAGCCCCAGCATTTT
clone_size: NA; d_call: TRBD1; v_call: TRBV7-2; j_call: TRBJ1-1; cdr3_aa: CASSDRDRARPEAFF; cdr3_nt: TGTGCCAGCAGCGACCGGGACAGGGCACGCCCTGAAGCTTTCTTT
clone_size: NA; d_call: NA; v_call: TRBV5-1; j_call: TRBJ1-1; cdr3_aa: CASSSTGTGTEAFF; cdr3_nt: TGCGCCAGCAGCTCCACAGGGACGGGCACTGAAGCTTTCTTT
clone_size: NA; d_call: NA; v_call: TRBV5-8; j_call: TRBJ1-1; cdr3_aa: CASSLGLKTEAFF; cdr3_nt: TGTGCCAGCAGCTTGGGACTTAAAACTGAAGCTTTCTTT
clone_size: once; d_call: TRBD2; v_call: TRBV9; j_call: TRBJ2-1; cdr3_aa: CASSVGLASNNEQFF; cdr3_nt: TGTGCCAGCAGCGTGGGACTAGCGTCGAACAATGAGCAGTTCTTC
clone_size: NA; d_call: NA; v_call: TRBV28; j_call: TRBJ2-7; cdr3_aa: CASNKGAYEQYF; cdr3_nt: TGTGCCAGCAACAAGGGGGCCTACGAGCAGTACTTC
clone_size: NA; d_call: NA; v_call: TRBV5-6; j_call: TRBJ1-2; cdr3_aa: CASSLAQNFYGYTF; cdr3_nt: TGTGCCAGCAGCTTGGCGCAGAATTTCTATGGCTACACCTTC
clone_size: once; d_call: NA; v_call: TRBV5-4; j_call: TRBJ1-1; cdr3_aa: CASSSARGIETEAFF; cdr3_nt: TGTGCCAGCAGCTCTGCTCGGGGGATAGAAACTGAAGCTTTCTTT
clone_size: NA; d_call: NA; v_call: TRBV7-3; j_call: TRBJ1-5; cdr3_aa: CASSLKFPGNQPQHF; cdr3_nt: TGTGCCAGCAGCTTAAAGTTCCCGGGAAATCAGCCCCAGCATTTT
clone_size: NA; d_call: NA; v_call: TRBV27; j_call: TRBJ1-2; cdr3_aa: CASSLGQNYGYTF; cdr3_nt: TGTGCCAGCAGTTTAGGACAGAACTATGGCTACACCTTC
clone_size: NA; d_call: TRBD2; v_call: TRBV7-3; j_call: TRBJ2-3; cdr3_aa: CASSSHQAGARDTQYF; cdr3_nt: TGTGCCAGCAGCTCACACCAAGCGGGAGCGAGAGATACGCAGTATTTT
clone_size: few; d_call: NA; v_call: TRBV6-5; j_call: TRBJ1-5; cdr3_aa: CASSYSPQGPGAQHF; cdr3_nt: TGTGCCAGCAGTTACTCACCCCAGGGGCCCGGAGCCCAGCATTTT
clone_size: NA; d_call: NA; v_call: TRBV5-1; j_call: TRBJ2-7; cdr3_aa: CASSTGGSYEQYF; cdr3_nt: TGTGCCAGCAGCACGGGTGGCAGCTACGAGCAGTACTTC
clone_size: NA; d_call: TRBD1; v_call: TRBV25-1; j_call: TRBJ2-1; cdr3_aa: CASSTRGQGGNEQFF; cdr3_nt: TGTGCCAGCAGTACACGCGGACAGGGAGGCAATGAGCAGTTCTTC
clone_size: NA; d_call: TRBD1; v_call: TRBV27; j_call: TRBJ2-3; cdr3_aa: CASGTGGTDTQYF; cdr3_nt: TGTGCCAGCGGGACAGGGGGAACAGATACGCAGTATTTT
clone_size: NA; d_call: TRBD1; v_call: TRBV7-8; j_call: TRBJ1-2; cdr3_aa: CASSLGAGGFFGYTF; cdr3_nt: TGTGCCAGCAGCTTAGGGGCAGGGGGCTTTTTTGGCTACACCTTC
clone_size: NA; d_call: NA; v_call: TRBV29-1; j_call: TRBJ2-5; cdr3_aa: CSVAAGSLVRETQYF; cdr3_nt: TGCAGCGTTGCGGCAGGGTCTCTTGTAAGGGAGACCCAGTACTTC
clone_size: NA; d_call: NA; v_call: TRBV7-3; j_call: TRBJ1-5; cdr3_aa: CASSQSGGNQPQHF; cdr3_nt: TGTGCCAGCAGCCAATCAGGGGGCAATCAGCCCCAGCATTTT
clone_size: NA; d_call: TRBD2; v_call: TRBV7-3; j_call: TRBJ2-2; cdr3_aa: CASSSLAGGRTGELFF; cdr3_nt: TGTGCCAGCAGCTCCCTTGCGGGAGGGCGGACCGGGGAGCTGTTTTTT
clone_size: NA; d_call: NA; v_call: TRBV5-4; j_call: TRBJ1-2; cdr3_aa: CASSDGFLGGNYGYTF; cdr3_nt: TGTGCCAGCAGCGACGGGTTTTTAGGGGGAAACTATGGCTACACCTTC
clone_size: NA; d_call: TRBD2; v_call: TRBV9; j_call: TRBJ2-3; cdr3_aa: CASSPPYPASGSTDTQYF; cdr3_nt: TGTGCCAGCAGCCCACCTTATCCGGCTAGCGGGTCCACAGATACGCAGTATTTT
clone_size: NA; d_call: NA; v_call: TRBV9; j_call: TRBJ1-1; cdr3_aa: CASSPRQMFMNTEAFF; cdr3_nt: TGTGCCAGCAGCCCCCGACAGATGTTCATGAACACTGAAGCTTTCTTT
clone_size: once; d_call: TRBD2; v_call: TRBV7-2; j_call: TRBJ2-7; cdr3_aa: CASSLARALAGAEEQYF; cdr3_nt: TGTGCCAGCAGCTTAGCGCGGGCGCTAGCGGGAGCCGAAGAGCAGTACTTC
clone_size: NA; d_call: NA; v_call: TRBV11-2; j_call: TRBJ2-4; cdr3_aa: CASSLDPKRGNIQYF; cdr3_nt: TGTGCCAGCAGCTTAGATCCAAAAAGGGGAAACATTCAGTACTTC
clone_size: once; d_call: NA; v_call: TRBV5-1; j_call: TRBJ2-1; cdr3_aa: CASSLVQGTYNEQFF; cdr3_nt: TGCGCCAGCAGCTTGGTTCAGGGGACCTACAATGAGCAGTTCTTC
clone_size: NA; d_call: NA; v_call: TRBV6-6; j_call: TRBJ1-1; cdr3_aa: CASSDSRGGVNTEAFF; cdr3_nt: TGTGCCAGCAGCGACTCCCGTGGAGGGGTGAACACTGAAGCTTTCTTT